This T cell receptor beta chain is from a study of T cell responses to AZD1222 COVID-19 vaccine. Generated by immunoSEQ multiplex PCR, the TCRdb table keeps only in-frame clones and is missing some. The sample lists around 140,000 clones; roughly 91% were seen once. A word on this clone: What it recognizes is unknown.

CDR1 and CDR2 (germline): MNHEY, SVGAGI. The CDR3 covers 14 residues. V lost 6 bases to trimming and J lost 3 bases, with 14 bases between them. Study-level points and caveats: Spike-specific TCRs gained breadth and depth after people received two AZD1222 doses. In a largely white British group with more females than males, clonal diversity was possibly underestimated. Across the whole spike, CD4 TCRs peaked at regions 160-218 and 743-854. Targeting of unmutated variant regions was reportedly seen in nearly half of spike-specific TCRs.

The receptor comes from an adult in good health. The chain employs TRBV6-5 and TRBJ1-1, with D hard to call. The sequences come from peripheral blood, collected on day 0 of AZD1222 vaccination. The CDR3 coding sequence is TGTGCCAGCAGCCTCACGCCGGCGGACACTGAAGCTTTCTTT. Its protein is CASSLTPADTEAFF.